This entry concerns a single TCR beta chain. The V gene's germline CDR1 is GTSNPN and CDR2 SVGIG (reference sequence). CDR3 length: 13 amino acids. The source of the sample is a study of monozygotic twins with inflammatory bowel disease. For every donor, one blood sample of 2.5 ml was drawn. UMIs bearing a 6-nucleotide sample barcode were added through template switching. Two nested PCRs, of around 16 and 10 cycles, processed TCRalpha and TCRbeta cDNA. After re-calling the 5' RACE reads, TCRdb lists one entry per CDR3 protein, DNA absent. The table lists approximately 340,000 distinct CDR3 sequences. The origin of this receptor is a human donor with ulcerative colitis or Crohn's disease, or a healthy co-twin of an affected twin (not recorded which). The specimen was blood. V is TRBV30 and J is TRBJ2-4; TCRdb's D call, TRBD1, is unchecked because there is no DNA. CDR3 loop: CAWSPGGENIQYF.